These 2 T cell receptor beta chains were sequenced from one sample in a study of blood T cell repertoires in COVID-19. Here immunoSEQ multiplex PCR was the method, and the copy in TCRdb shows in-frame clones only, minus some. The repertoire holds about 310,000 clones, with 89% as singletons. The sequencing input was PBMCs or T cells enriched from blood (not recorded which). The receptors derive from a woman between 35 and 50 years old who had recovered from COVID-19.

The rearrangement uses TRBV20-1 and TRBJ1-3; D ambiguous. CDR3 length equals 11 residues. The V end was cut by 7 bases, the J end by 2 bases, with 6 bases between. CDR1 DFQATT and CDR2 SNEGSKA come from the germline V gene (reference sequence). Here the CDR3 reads CSGGAGNTIYF. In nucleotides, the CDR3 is TGCAGTGGCGGGGCTGGAAACACCATATATTTT.

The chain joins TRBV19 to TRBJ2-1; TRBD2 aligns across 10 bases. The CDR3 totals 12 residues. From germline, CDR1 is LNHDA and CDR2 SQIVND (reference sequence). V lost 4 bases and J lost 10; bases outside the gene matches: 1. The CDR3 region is CASSRLAGEQFF. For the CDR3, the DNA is TGTGCCAGTAGTAGACTAGCGGGCGAGCAGTTCTTC. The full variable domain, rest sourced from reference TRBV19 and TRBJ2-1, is DGGITQSPKYLFRKEGQNVTLSCEQNLNHDAMYWYRQDPGQGLRLIYYSQIVNDFQKGDIAEGYSVSREKKESFPLTVTSAQKNPTAFYLCASSRLAGEQFFGPGTRLTVL.